This T cell receptor (beta chain) was captured by sequencing in a study of CD8+ T cells in alopecia areata (dated by TCRdb to 2016 to 2019). For the wider study: The treated patients took part in an open-label pilot trial in which moderate-to-severe alopecia areata was treated with oral tofacitinib at 5 to 10 mg twice daily. Tofacitinib was given for 6 to 18 months, followed by 6 months of follow-up off drug to assess delayed response and recurrence. The SALT score, which quantifies the percentage of affected scalp surface area, was used to measure disease severity in treated patients. The study used high-throughput TCRbeta sequencing to examine T cell clonal expansion in alopecia areata, in both the C3H/HeJ mouse model and human patients. Human TCRbeta sequencing covered scalp tissue and sorted CD4+ and CD8+ peripheral blood T cells from patchy and totalis/universalis alopecia areata patients and healthy controls. Biopsies were taken from tofacitinib-treated patients at baseline and at 4 and 24 weeks of treatment, and a later scalp biopsy was taken in several of the tofacitinib-treated patients. Clonality in the scalp was compared among normal scalp (n=4), patchy alopecia areata scalp (n=8), and alopecia totalis/universalis scalp (n=8). RNA was extracted with the PAXgene miRNA kit for fixed scalp, the miRNeasy kit for PBMCs, and the RNeasy kit for mouse skin. immunoSEQ multiplex PCR using 35 Vbeta forward primers and 13 Jbeta reverse primers was used to amplify TCRbeta CDR3 regions.

This clone was observed a few times. This clone's antigen is unknown. No quality values exist for individual bases; no much larger clone is one base distant. The CDR3 sequence holds 15 residues, the cysteine and phenylalanine included. Of all the DNA, just the CDR3 is kept, 45 bases in frame from base 1. CDR1 and CDR2 are read off the germline V gene as SGHDN and FVKESK. Here V drops 0 bases and J drops 3 bases, and the junction holds 4 bases not matched to any gene. Reading the label with the study, this specimen's time point is: 24 weeks on oral tofacitinib. This sample's treatment or condition label indicates: oral pan-JAK inhibitor, 5-10 mg twice daily. Lesional scalp punch biopsies and peripheral blood were collected from alopecia areata patients. PBMCs were separated by density centrifugation and stained for CD3, CD4 and CD8, after which CD4+ and CD8+ T cells were sorted on a FACSAria. General findings and caveats noted by the study authors: Compared with normal scalp, lesional scalp, particularly in alopecia totalis/universalis, had higher clonality and more expanded CD8+ clones, which suggests antigenic drive. Shared TCR sequences between patients were less evident than in mice, which may be partly attributable to HLA diversity in the patient population. Tofacitinib significantly decreased scalp clonality and the number of expanded CD8+ clones among the top 100 scalp clones. Because the treated cohort was small and had only one nonresponder, larger studies are needed to examine links between baseline CD8+ expansion and response. Unlike mouse skin, where gammadelta T cells dominate, normal human skin contains resident alphabeta T cells that get sequenced too, which complicates analysis of the scalp TCR repertoire. During tofacitinib treatment, many expanded lesional clones stuck around in both scalp and blood, and this persistence may partly explain why relapse happens after treatment is stopped.

Libraries came from the immunoSEQ multiplex PCR assay. To provide template for TCR sequencing, every sample had RNA extracted and reverse transcribed into cDNA. First-strand cDNA was synthesized with SuperScript III using a 2:1 mix of oligo-dT and random hexamers. A synthetic immune receptor repertoire was used to assess amplification bias, and residual bias was removed computationally. On the authors' methods: After raw reads were preprocessed to remove errors, the CDR3 was defined following IMGT conventions as running from the conserved cysteine to phenylalanine. To get clonality, Shannon entropy was normalized by log2 of the number of productive unique TCRs and the result was subtracted from 1. Scalp TCRbeta sequences were cross-referenced with sorted blood CD4 and CD8 repertoires so that the CD4 or CD8 identity of scalp clones could be inferred. In its TCRdb copy, this immuneACCESS table keeps in-frame sequences only and misses some clones. Where compared with another copy, unresolved V genes explain less than half of these, and the others have no known cause. V and J calls and clone size are given by that table; D and trimming were obtained from the DNA. The table for this sample lists around 270,000 clones; 58% of them were counted only once. Clones ranked in the top ten supply approximately 2% of the sample.

The specimen was CD4+ T cells sorted from blood, collected at week 24, from a patient treated with tofacitinib. Recombination connected TRBV14 to TRBJ2-7; 8 middle bases align to TRBD1. This TCR derives from a human donor with alopecia areata. The DNA is TGTGCCAGCAGCCAAGAATGGGGACAGGACTACGAGCAGTACTTC. Its translation reads: CASSQEWGQDYEQYF.